These 18 T cell receptor beta chains originate from one sample sequenced in a study of blood T cell repertoires in COVID-19 (TCRdb year 2020). Libraries were constructed by the immunoSEQ multiplex PCR assay. This immuneACCESS table, as held by TCRdb, lists in-frame sequences with V and J called but not all clones. Of the missing ones, under half trace to an unresolved V gene in checked studies; the others have no known cause. The sample table records around 220,000 clones; around 90% of these occur just once. Of the sample, approximately 14% is held by the ten largest clones. The material sequenced was PBMCs or T cells enriched from blood (not recorded which). These receptors all stem from a woman aged 45 to 65 with acute COVID-19.

The rearrangement links TRBV2 to TRBJ2-5, with 10 bases identical to TRBD2. The CDR3 runs 15 residues. Germline-derived CDR1 and CDR2 are SNHLY and FYNNEI. The J segment lost 4 bases and the V segment lost 3 bases, leaving 5 bases of the junction unmatched. In nucleotides, the CDR3 is TGTGCCAGCAGTGAGTCTAGCGGGAGATCAGAGACCCAGTACTTC. Translating gives CASSESSGRSETQYF.

The gene calls are TRBV28 and TRBJ2-7, with 7 bases identical to TRBD2. V was pared by 8 bases and J by 4 bases, with 11 bases of the junction left unmatched. This CDR3 comprises 14 residues. From germline, CDR1 is MDHEN and CDR2 SYDVKM. CDR3 protein: CASGVRESRYEQYF. CDR3 bases: TGTGCCAGCGGGGTGCGGGAGAGTAGGTACGAGCAGTACTTC.

The chain carries TRBV28 and TRBJ2-1; 9 positions agree with TRBD2. Germline loops: CDR1 MDHEN, CDR2 SYDVKM. V lost 8 bases, J lost 3 bases, and 11 bases stayed unmatched. The CDR3 sequence is 16 residues long. The CDR3 reads CASSHPRTSVYNEQFF. The CDR3 nucleotides read TGTGCCAGCTCCCACCCACGGACTAGCGTCTACAATGAGCAGTTCTTC.

This chain joins TRBV7-8 and TRBJ2-7; D is perhaps TRBD2 (6 bases). CDR1 is SGHVS and CDR2 is FQNEAQ in the germline V gene. V shed 5 bases and J shed 2 bases, with 13 bases lying between them. This CDR3 region has 14 residues. The CDR3 sequence: CASSSRDSTYEQYF. The CDR3 DNA reads TGTGCCAGCAGCAGCCGGGACTCGACCTACGAGCAGTACTTC. Combining the CDR3 with reference TRBV7-8 and TRBJ2-7 gives the whole variable domain GAGVSQSPRYKVAKRGQDVALRCDPISGHVSLFWYQQALGQGPEFLTYFQNEAQLDKSGLPSDRFFAERPEGSVSTLKIQRTQQEDSAVYLCASSSRDSTYEQYFGPGTRLTVT.

The chain carries TRBV5-1 and TRBJ2-7, with D possibly matching TRBD2 (6 bases). The V end was cut by 3 bases, the J end by 3 bases, with 22 bases between. The germline CDR1 and CDR2 sequences are SGHRS and YFSETQ. The CDR3 is made up of 17 amino acids. CDR3 protein: CASSYFFPREPFYEQYF. In DNA form, the CDR3 reads TGCGCCAGCAGCTACTTTTTTCCGCGGGAACCATTCTACGAGCAGTACTTC.

This clone occurred once. V usage is TRBV2 and J usage is TRBJ1-5; 7 bases are shared with TRBD1. The CDR3 extends over 13 amino acids. The junction had 7 bases not matched to a gene; V was cut back by 6 bases and J by 8 bases. Germline values: CDR1 SNHLY, CDR2 FYNNEI. The CDR3 coding sequence is TGTGCCAGCAGCCAGACAGGGCCGGAGCCCCAGCATTTT. Translating gives CASSQTGPEPQHF.

This sequence joins TRBV6-5 and TRBJ1-2; 12 positions match TRBD1. The J segment lost 4 bases and the V segment lost 3 bases, leaving 3 bases of the junction unmatched. The germline V gene encodes CDR1 MNHEY and CDR2 SVGAGI. The CDR3 contains 15 residues. The CDR3 sequence: CASSYGTGGGYGYTF. CDR3 DNA: TGTGCCAGCAGTTATGGGACAGGGGGCGGCTATGGCTACACCTTC.

The chain joins TRBV9 to TRBJ2-1; tentative D call: TRBD2 (8 bases). Germline assignment: CDR1 SGDLS and CDR2 YYNGEE. V was shortened by 2 bases and J by 7 bases, with 31 bases between the two germline ends. The CDR3 is made up of 20 amino acids. The CDR3 loop is CASSVLLAEGANGPENEQFF. Here the CDR3 DNA reads TGTGCCAGCAGCGTCCTACTAGCGGAGGGGGCTAATGGACCCGAAAATGAGCAGTTCTTC.

V usage is TRBV2 and J usage is TRBJ2-7, with 10 bases aligning to TRBD2. Germline V gene data show CDR1 as SNHLY and CDR2 as FYNNEI. This CDR3 contains 15 residues. Germline trimming cut 7 bases from V and 0 bases from J; bases unmatched to any gene: 6. The CDR3: CASTSGSASSYEQYF. The DNA of the CDR3 is TGTGCCAGCACTAGCGGGAGCGCGAGCTCCTACGAGCAGTACTTC.

This chain links TRBV11-2 with TRBJ1-1; the D gene is possibly TRBD1 (6 bases). V was pared by 1 base and J by 3 bases, with 15 bases between. CDR1 is SGHAT and CDR2 is FQNNGV in the germline V gene. The CDR3 totals 16 residues. The CDR3 DNA sequence: TGTGCCAGCAGCTTAGTTTTGGGTCAGGGGCACACTGAAGCTTTCTTT. Translated, it gives CASSLVLGQGHTEAFF. Full variable domain (rest looked up from reference TRBV11-2 and TRBJ1-1): EAGVAQSPRYKIIEKRQSVAFWCNPISGHATLYWYQQILGQGPKLLIQFQNNGVVDDSQLPKDRFSAERLKGVDSTLKIQPAKLEDSAVYLCASSLVLGQGHTEAFFGQGTRLTVV.

The rearrangement joins TRBV4-3 to TRBJ1-4; D remains unclear. With 0 bases removed from V and 0 bases from J, the gap between germline ends came to 8 bases. The CDR3 consists of 16 residues. Germline V gene lookup returns CDR1 LGHNA and CDR2 YSLEER. The CDR3 region has the DNA TGCGCCAGCAGCCAAGATTGGGCAGCAACTAATGAAAAACTGTTTTTT. It is translated as CASSQDWAATNEKLFF.

V gene TRBV27 combines with J gene TRBJ1-6; the match to TRBD1 covers 9 bases. Germline V lookup: CDR1 MNHEY, CDR2 SMNVEV (reference sequence). This CDR3 spans 15 amino acids. V trimming: 3 bases; J trimming: 7 bases; junction bases outside the gene matches: 4. The CDR3 coding sequence is TGTGCCAGCAGTTTTCTAGGACAGGGGAATTCACCCCTCCACTTT. Encoded protein: CASSFLGQGNSPLHF.

The rearrangement uses TRBV24-1 and TRBJ2-1; D perhaps matches TRBD1 (7 bases). Trimming cost V 5 bases and J 6 bases, with 16 bases left between them. The CDR3 length is 15 residues. The germline gives CDR1 KGHDR, CDR2 SFDVKD. The chain's CDR3 is CATSVPQGGLNEQFF. In DNA, the CDR3 is TGTGCCACCAGTGTGCCCCAGGGGGGTCTCAATGAGCAGTTCTTC.

The chain combines TRBV7-9 with TRBJ2-2; D is unclear. This CDR3 region has 15 residues. Germline values: CDR1 SEHNR, CDR2 FQNEAQ (reference sequence). V lost 2 bases to trimming and J lost 0 bases, with 7 bases between them. CDR3 amino acids: CASSLKLANTGELFF. The CDR3 DNA reads as TGTGCCAGCAGCTTAAAGCTCGCGAACACCGGGGAGCTGTTTTTT.

This sequence joins TRBV5-8 and TRBJ2-2, with D maybe TRBD1 (5 bases). The CDR3 runs 18 residues. Deletions cut 3 bases from V and 0 bases from J, with 18 bases between. The germline CDR1 and CDR2 sequences are SGHTS and YDEGEE. The CDR3 spells CASSYGAWFGTNTGELFF. Here the CDR3 DNA reads TGTGCCAGCAGCTATGGGGCGTGGTTCGGAACGAACACCGGGGAGCTGTTTTTT.

The rearrangement joins TRBV7-3 to TRBJ2-1; D might be TRBD1 (6 bases). The germline gives CDR1 SGHTA, CDR2 FQGTGA. V dropped 5 bases and J dropped 10 bases, with 12 bases sitting between them. The CDR3 is made up of 12 amino acids. CDR3 in amino acids: CASSVGTTEQFF. In nucleotides, the CDR3 is TGTGCCAGCAGCGTCGGGACAACCGAGCAGTTCTTC.

This clone has just a few counts. The chain carries TRBV28 and TRBJ1-5, with 9 positions matching TRBD1. V trimming: 6 bases; J trimming: 6 bases; junction bases outside the gene matches: 6. This CDR3 is 14 amino acids long. Germline V gene lookup returns CDR1 MDHEN and CDR2 SYDVKM. The CDR3: CASSHTGGSQPQHF. In DNA form, the CDR3 reads TGTGCCAGCAGCCACACAGGGGGCAGTCAGCCCCAGCATTTT.

This clone was seen a handful of times. This sequence joins TRBV25-1 and TRBJ1-1; the match to TRBD1 covers 9 bases. Per the germline V gene, CDR1 is MGHDK and CDR2 is SYGVNS. J was trimmed by 2 bases and V by 3 bases; bases with no gene match: 4. This CDR3 is 15 amino acids long. CDR3 bases: TGTGCCAGCAGTGACTGGACAGGGGTTAACACTGAAGCTTTCTTT. As protein: CASSDWTGVNTEAFF.